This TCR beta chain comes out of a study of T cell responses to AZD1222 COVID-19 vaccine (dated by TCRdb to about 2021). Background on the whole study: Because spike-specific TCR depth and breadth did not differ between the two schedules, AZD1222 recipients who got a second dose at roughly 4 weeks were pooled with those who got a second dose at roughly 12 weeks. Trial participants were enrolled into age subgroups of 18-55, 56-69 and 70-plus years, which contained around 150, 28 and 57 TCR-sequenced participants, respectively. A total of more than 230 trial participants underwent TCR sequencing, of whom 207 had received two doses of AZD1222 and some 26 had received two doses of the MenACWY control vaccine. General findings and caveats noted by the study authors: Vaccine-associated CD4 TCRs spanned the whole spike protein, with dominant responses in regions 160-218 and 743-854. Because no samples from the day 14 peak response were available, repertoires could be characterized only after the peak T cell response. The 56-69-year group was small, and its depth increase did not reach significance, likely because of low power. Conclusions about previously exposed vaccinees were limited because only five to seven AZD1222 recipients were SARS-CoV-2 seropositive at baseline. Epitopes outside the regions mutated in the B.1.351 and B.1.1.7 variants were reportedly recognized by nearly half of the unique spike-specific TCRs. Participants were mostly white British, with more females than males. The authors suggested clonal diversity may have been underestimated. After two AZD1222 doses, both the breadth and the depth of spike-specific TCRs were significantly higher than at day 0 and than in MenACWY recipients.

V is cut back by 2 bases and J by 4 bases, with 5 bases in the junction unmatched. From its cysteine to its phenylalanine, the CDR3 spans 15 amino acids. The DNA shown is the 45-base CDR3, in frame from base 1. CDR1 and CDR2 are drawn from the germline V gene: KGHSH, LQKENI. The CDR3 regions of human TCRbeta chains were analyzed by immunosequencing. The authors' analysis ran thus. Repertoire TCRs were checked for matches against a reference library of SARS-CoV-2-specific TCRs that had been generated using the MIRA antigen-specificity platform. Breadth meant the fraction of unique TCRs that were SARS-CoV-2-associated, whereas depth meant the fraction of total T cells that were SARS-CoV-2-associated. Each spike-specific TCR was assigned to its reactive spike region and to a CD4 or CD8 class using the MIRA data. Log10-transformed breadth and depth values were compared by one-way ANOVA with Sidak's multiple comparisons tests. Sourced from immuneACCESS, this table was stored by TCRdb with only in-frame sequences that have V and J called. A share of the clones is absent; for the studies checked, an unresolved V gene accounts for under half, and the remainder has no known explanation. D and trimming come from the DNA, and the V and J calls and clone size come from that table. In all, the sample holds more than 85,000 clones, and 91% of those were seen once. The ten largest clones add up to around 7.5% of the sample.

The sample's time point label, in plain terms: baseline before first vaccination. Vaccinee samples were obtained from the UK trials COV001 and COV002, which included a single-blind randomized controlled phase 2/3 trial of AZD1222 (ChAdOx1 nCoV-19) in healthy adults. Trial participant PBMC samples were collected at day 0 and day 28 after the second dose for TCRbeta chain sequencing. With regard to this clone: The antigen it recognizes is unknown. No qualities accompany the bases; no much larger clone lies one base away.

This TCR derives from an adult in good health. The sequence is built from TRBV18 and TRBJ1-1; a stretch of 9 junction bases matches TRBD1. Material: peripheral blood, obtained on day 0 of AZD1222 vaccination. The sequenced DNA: TGTGCCAGCTCACCAGGACAGGGGAGTATCACTGAAGCTTTCTTT. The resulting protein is CASSPGQGSITEAFF.